These 29 T cell receptor beta chains were all obtained from the same sample, sequenced in a study of blood T cells in healthy people across ages. The second PCR ran about 6 to 11 cycles with a sample-barcoded 5' primer and J-beta primers. TCRdb independently ran MiXCR on the 5' RACE reads; one entry per CDR3 protein. The sample consists of 1,800,000 or so distinct CDR3 sequences, approximately 40% of them appearing once. Sequenced material: blood. Receptors originate from a human donor in good health.

V is TRBV19 and J is TRBJ2-4; D may be TRBD2 (5 bases). CDR3 length: 15 amino acids. V lost 8 bases to trimming and J lost 8 bases, with 22 bases between them. CDR1 is LNHDA and CDR2 is SQIVND in the germline V gene (reference sequence). CDR3 loop: CASSFVGDEADIQYF. The CDR3, as DNA: TGTGCCAGTTCCTTTGTGGGAGACGAAGCGGACATTCAGTACTTC.

Turning to this clonotype: A single base separates this from a much larger clone, so it may be a read error. This sequence joins TRBV6-6 and TRBJ1-5; D not resolved. The CDR3 has 12 amino acids. V was pared by 11 bases and J by 6 bases, with 14 bases between. Germline CDR1 is MNHNY and CDR2 is SVGAGI (reference sequence). Here the CDR3 reads CAGATEGQPQHF. The CDR3 DNA reads as TGTGCCGGCGCAACGGAGGGTCAGCCCCAGCATTTT.

The chain is built from TRBV10-3 and TRBJ2-3; D is undetermined. V was trimmed by 2 bases and J by 4 bases, leaving 4 bases between them. This CDR3 contains 12 residues. Germline V lookup: CDR1 ENHRY, CDR2 SYGVKD. The CDR3 bases are TGTGCCATCAGTGAGGGGGCAGATACGCAGTATTTT. Its translation: CAISEGADTQYF.

This clonotype has only a few counts. The CDR3 DNA sequence: TGTGCCAGCAGCTCCGGTCACAGCACTGAAGCTTTCTTT. This gives the protein CASSSGHSTEAFF. The genes are TRBV7-9 and TRBJ1-1; D is ambiguous. CDR1 and CDR2 (germline): SEHNR, FQNEAQ (reference sequence). V gave up 4 bases and J gave up 4 bases, with 10 bases separating them. The CDR3 totals 13 residues. Supplemented by reference TRBV7-9 and TRBJ1-1, the full variable domain reads DTGVSQNPRHKITKRGQNVTFRCDPISEHNRLYWYRQTLGQGPEFLTYFQNEAQLEKSRLLSDRFSAERPKGSFSTLEIQRTEQGDSAMYLCASSSGHSTEAFFGQGTRLTVV.

V gene TRBV20-1 combines with J gene TRBJ1-2; D gene unclear. CDR1 DFQATT and CDR2 SNEGSKA come from the germline V gene (reference sequence). This CDR3 is built from 11 residues. The CDR3 spells CSLTTGYGYTF. CDR3 DNA: TGCAGCCTTACTACCGGGTATGGCTACACCTTC.

This clonotype has more than one count but fewer than ten. The J gene is TRBJ1-2, the V gene TRBV20-1; possibly TRBD1 for D (6 bases). Germline values: CDR1 DFQATT, CDR2 SNEGSKA (reference sequence). The CDR3 spans 13 residues. The V gene lost 3 bases and the J gene lost 8 bases, with 16 bases spanning the gap. In nucleotides, the CDR3 is TGCAGTGCTAGCCCCCGACAGGCGGGAGGCTACACCTTC. Amino acids: CSASPRQAGGYTF.

The genes are TRBV6-6 and TRBJ1-2, with TRBD1 identical over 7 bases. From germline, CDR1 is MNHNY and CDR2 SVGAGI (reference sequence). CDR3 length equals 15 residues. The junction had 5 bases not matched to a gene; V was cut back by 0 bases and J by 4 bases. The CDR3 sequence is CASSYSEGAAYGYTF. The DNA of the CDR3 is TGTGCCAGCAGTTACTCGGAGGGGGCGGCCTATGGCTACACCTTC.

This clonotype was found once. The chain couples TRBV29-1 to TRBJ1-1; D perhaps matches TRBD1 (5 bases). The germline V gene has CDR1 SQVTM and CDR2 ANQGSEA. V lost 6 bases, J lost 7 bases, and 12 bases lay in between. The CDR3 has 11 amino acids. The CDR3 here is CSVGTTSEAFF. The DNA of the CDR3 is TGCAGCGTGGGGACTACCAGTGAAGCTTTCTTT.

This clonotype has a handful of counts. At one of its ends the junction is not consistent with the germline gene, which may arise from a read error. V usage is TRBV10-3 and J usage is TRBJ1-5; a weak D match, TRBD1 (5 bases). In germline, CDR1 is ENHRY, CDR2 SYGVKD. The CDR3 loop spans 15 amino acids. CDR3 in amino acids: CAISESNGGDQPRHF. As DNA, the CDR3 is TGTGCCATCAGTGAGTCGAACGGGGGAGATCAGCCCCGGCATTTT.

The chain has TRBV12-3 or TRBV12-4 and TRBJ1-5; 9 bases agree with TRBD1. There are 15 residues in the CDR3. With V trimmed by 3 bases and J by 7 bases, 7 bases remained unmatched. CDR3 residues: CASSFPGQGFQPQHF. The CDR3 coding sequence is TGTGCCAGCAGTTTTCCGGGACAGGGTTTCCAGCCCCAGCATTTT.

This clonotype was seen more than once but under ten times. V is TRBV20-1 and J is TRBJ2-4; TRBD1 is a possible D gene (6 bases). CDR3 length: 16 amino acids. Germline V gene data show CDR1 as DFQATT and CDR2 as SNEGSKA (reference sequence). Trimming removed 1 base at V and 2 bases at J, with 15 bases between. The CDR3 here is CSARARTATSKNIQYF. In nucleotides, the CDR3 is TGCAGTGCTAGAGCCCGGACAGCTACCTCCAAAAACATTCAGTACTTC.

The chain couples TRBV9 to TRBJ2-3, with 8 bases that match TRBD2. V lost 3 bases, J lost 5 bases, and 5 bases stayed unmatched. This CDR3 region has 14 residues. Germline CDR1 reads SGDLS; CDR2 reads YYNGEE. CDR3 nucleotide sequence: TGTGCCAGCAGCGACCCGGGACTAGAAGATACGCAGTATTTT. Translation: CASSDPGLEDTQYF. The whole variable domain, remainder taken from reference TRBV9 and TRBJ2-3, is DSGVTQTPKHLITATGQRVTLRCSPRSGDLSVYWYQQSLDQGLQFLIQYYNGEERAKGNILERFSAQQFPDLHSELNLSSLELGDSALYFCASSDPGLEDTQYFGPGTRLTVL.

CDR3: CASSLEFGAAFAYEQYF. DNA of the CDR3: TGTGCCAGCAGCTTAGAATTCGGGGCAGCTTTCGCCTACGAGCAGTACTTC. This sequence joins TRBV5-6 and TRBJ2-7, with D perhaps TRBD1 or TRBD2 (5 bases each). The germline CDR1 and CDR2 sequences are SGHDT and YYEEEE. The CDR3 contains 17 residues. The V end lost 2 bases, the J end lost 2 bases, and 20 bases lay between the germline ends.

The chain is built from TRBV19 and TRBJ2-6; D gene uncertain. Trimming removed 2 bases at V and 0 bases at J, with 8 bases between. CDR1 and CDR2 from the germline V gene are LNHDA and SQIVND (reference sequence). The CDR3 contains 16 residues. CDR3 amino acids: CASSINPHSGANVLTF. In DNA form, the CDR3 reads TGTGCCAGTAGTATAAACCCACACTCTGGGGCCAACGTCCTGACTTTC.

The chain links TRBV5-1 to TRBJ2-1; D gene ambiguous. The V gene lost 4 bases and the J gene lost 1 base, with 9 bases spanning the gap. Germline-derived CDR1 and CDR2 are SGHRS and YFSETQ. This CDR3 has 14 amino acids. The CDR3 DNA is TGCGCCAGCAGCGAAGCGTGGTCCTACAATGAGCAGTTCTTC. Encoded protein: CASSEAWSYNEQFF.

The V and J genes are TRBV4-2 and TRBJ2-3, with TRBD2 identical over 7 bases. The CDR3 sequence is 15 residues long. The germline V gene encodes CDR1 LGHNA and CDR2 YNFKEQ. The ends lost 4 bases at V and 6 bases at J; junction bases unmatched: 10. CDR3 sequence reads: CASSPQAAGRDTQYF. In nucleotides, the CDR3 is TGTGCCAGCAGCCCCCAGGCAGCGGGGCGGGATACGCAGTATTTT.

This clonotype occurred once. This CDR3 is CASSGTMGYGYTF. The CDR3 DNA reads as TGTGCCAGCAGTGGGACAATGGGCTATGGCTACACCTTC. The chain uses TRBV6-1 and TRBJ1-2; possibly TRBD1 for D (5 bases). This CDR3 has 13 residues. The V gene's germline CDR1 is MNHNS and CDR2 SASEGT. V was pared by 4 bases and J by 4 bases, with 10 bases between.

This clonotype has a handful of counts. This chain connects TRBV12-3 or TRBV12-4 to TRBJ1-1, with D unresolved. V dropped 7 bases and J dropped 9 bases, with 9 bases sitting between them. This CDR3 comprises 10 residues. CDR3 DNA: TGTGCCAGCACCCTATCCAAAGCTTTCTTT. Its translation is CASTLSKAFF.

The chain employs TRBV20-1 and TRBJ2-7; TRBD1 is a possible D gene (6 bases). V lost 4 bases and J 2 bases, leaving 12 bases between the germline ends. This CDR3 region has 13 residues. Germline CDR1 is DFQATT and CDR2 is SNEGSKA (reference sequence). The CDR3 region is CSATRDTTYEQYF. CDR3 nucleotides: TGCAGTGCTACCCGGGACACCACCTACGAGCAGTACTTC.

The chain has TRBV29-1 and TRBJ2-5; weak D call: TRBD2 (5 bases). The ends were cut back, 0 bases at V and 11 bases at J, with 13 bases in the middle. Germline loops: CDR1 SQVTM, CDR2 ANQGSEA. CDR3 size: 12 residues. In DNA form, the CDR3 reads TGCAGCGTTGAAGAAGGGATATGGGAGCAGTACTTC. This encodes CSVEEGIWEQYF.

A remark on this clonotype: Sequence at one end of the junction differs from germline and may be a read error. The V and J genes are TRBV12-3 or TRBV12-4 and TRBJ2-1; 8 positions agree with TRBD1. CDR3 size: 14 residues. DNA of the CDR3: TGTGCCAACAGTCCCTGGACAGGGTACAGTGAGCAGTTCTTC. Protein product: CANSPWTGYSEQFF.

The J gene is TRBJ1-1, the V gene TRBV6-6; the D gene is possibly TRBD1 (6 bases). CDR3 length: 13 residues. Looked up from germline, CDR1 is MNHNY and CDR2 is SVGAGI (reference sequence). Trimming left V 6 bases short and J 10 bases short, with 18 bases between. The DNA of the CDR3 is TGTGCCAGCAGCCAGGAAGTAGGGGGGGGAGCTTTCTTT. This codes for CASSQEVGGGAFF.

In its sample, this clonotype was seen a few times. The gene calls are TRBV6-6 and TRBJ2-3; D possibly corresponds to TRBD1 (6 bases). The CDR3 is 15 residues long. V dropped 2 bases and J dropped 1 base, with 10 bases sitting between them. Germline V gene sequence: CDR1 MNHNY, CDR2 SVGAGI (reference sequence). The CDR3 region is CASSYPGHRTDTQYF. CDR3 in DNA: TGTGCCAGCAGTTACCCGGGACACCGCACAGATACGCAGTATTTT.

The chain joins TRBV5-1 to TRBJ2-1, with 8 positions matching TRBD2. Germline CDR1 and CDR2: SGHRS and YFSETQ. Germline trimming cut 4 bases from V and 5 bases from J; bases unmatched to any gene: 8. The CDR3 totals 15 residues. The CDR3 DNA follows: TGCGCCAGCAGCGCCGGGGGGGCTGATGACAATGAGCAGTTCTTC. It yields the protein CASSAGGADDNEQFF.

Points on this clonotype: The germline gene is not matched at one end of the junction; a read error may be the cause. The genes are TRBV3-1 and TRBJ2-1; D gene ambiguous. The CDR3 sequence is 15 residues long. Germline lookup yields CDR1 LGHDT and CDR2 YNNKEL (reference sequence). This CDR3 reads CANSQDQIPTNEQFF. The DNA for the CDR3 is TGTGCCAACAGCCAAGATCAAATCCCAACCAATGAGCAGTTCTTC.

This clonotype was recorded a few times. V usage is TRBV29-1 and J usage is TRBJ2-7; D may match TRBD1 or TRBD2 (6 bases each). Trimming pared 6 bases from V and 1 base from J, leaving 13 bases between. Germline V CDR1 and CDR2: SQVTM, ANQGSEA. The CDR3 extends over 13 amino acids. As DNA, the CDR3 is TGCAGCGTGGGGGGCGATATGTCCTACGAGCAGTACTTC. This sequence encodes CSVGGDMSYEQYF.

This chain connects TRBV9 to TRBJ2-1, with 9 bases identical to TRBD1. The germline gives CDR1 SGDLS, CDR2 YYNGEE. J was trimmed by 6 bases and V by 3 bases; bases with no gene match: 7. The CDR3 contains 15 residues. The CDR3 nucleotides read TGTGCCAGCAGCGAGGGACAGGGTAGGGTCAATGAGCAGTTCTTC. This sequence encodes CASSEGQGRVNEQFF.

V is TRBV20-1 and J is TRBJ2-5, with 10 bases aligning to TRBD2. This CDR3 spans 16 amino acids. Germline trimming cut 4 bases from V and 0 bases from J; bases unmatched to any gene: 8. Germline-derived CDR1 and CDR2 are DFQATT and SNEGSKA (reference sequence). The CDR3 region has the DNA TGCAGTGCTAAATGGACTAGCGGTTGGTACCAAGAGACCCAGTACTTC. Translation gives CSAKWTSGWYQETQYF.

J is TRBJ1-4 and V is TRBV3-1; no clear D gene. V was shortened by 4 bases and J by 5 bases, with 14 bases between the two germline ends. Germline CDR1 LGHDT, CDR2 YNNKEL (reference sequence). The CDR3 consists of 15 residues. CDR3 nucleotides: TGTGCCAGCAGCCGAGAGGGCCGCCGGAATGAAAAACTGTTTTTT. Translated, it gives CASSREGRRNEKLFF.